This TCR beta chain came from a study of T cell repertoires in cytomegalovirus infection. Whole-study context: From public TCR beta signatures came an indication of both CMV infection and matching HLA type. Study-wide results and limits: CMV-specific HLA-C-restricted TCR beta clonotypes dominated the ex vivo response. There were carriers of CMV plus the relevant HLA, and cumulative public TCR beta family frequency identified them.

Using its own MiXCR run on the reads, TCRdb lists one record per CDR3 protein. The data contain some 170,000 distinct CDR3 sequences, roughly 15% of them singletons. This clonotype was detected ten times or more. What it binds is not known. The clonotype was recovered from a human donor in good health (CMV status not recorded). Some clones in this sample may be carry-over from other donors' samples. Specimen: CD8+ T cells from PBMCs.

CDR3 sequence: CASSLVPGQGLNTEAFF. As DNA, the CDR3 is TGTGCCAGCAGCTTAGTCCCGGGACAGGGATTGAACACTGAAGCTTTCTTT. The V gene is TRBV7-2, the J gene TRBJ1-1; 9 nucleotides match TRBD1. Looked up from germline, CDR1 is SGHTA and CDR2 is FQGNSA. This CDR3 spans 17 amino acids. Germline trimming cut 1 base from V and 0 bases from J; bases unmatched to any gene: 6. Together with reference TRBV7-2 and TRBJ1-1, the CDR3 gives the full variable domain: GAGVSQSPSNKVTEKGKDVELRCDPISGHTALYWYRQSLGQGLEFLIYFQGNSAPDKSGLPSDRFSAERTGGSVSTLTIQRTQQEDSAVYLCASSLVPGQGLNTEAFFGQGTRLTVV.